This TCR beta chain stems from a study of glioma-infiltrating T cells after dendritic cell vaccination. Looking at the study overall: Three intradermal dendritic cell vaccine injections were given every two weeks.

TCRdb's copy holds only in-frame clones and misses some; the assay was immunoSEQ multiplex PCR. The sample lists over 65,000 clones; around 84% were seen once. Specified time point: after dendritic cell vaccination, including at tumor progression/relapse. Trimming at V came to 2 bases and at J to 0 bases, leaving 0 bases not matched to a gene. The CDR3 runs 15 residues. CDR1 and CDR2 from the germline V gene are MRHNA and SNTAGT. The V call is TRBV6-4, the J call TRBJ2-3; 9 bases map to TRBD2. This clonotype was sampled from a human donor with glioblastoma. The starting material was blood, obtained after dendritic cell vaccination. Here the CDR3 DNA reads TGTGCCAGCAGTGACGCGGGGGGGAGCACAGATACGCAGTATTTT. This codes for CASSDAGGSTDTQYF.